The 10 T cell receptor beta chains below come from one sample, sequenced in a study of CD8+ T cells in alopecia areata. RNA was isolated and reverse transcribed to cDNA, the sequencing template. Libraries were prepared by immunoSEQ multiplex PCR; TCRdb keeps only in-frame clonotypes and omits some of them. The sample has around 160,000 clones, more than 75% seen once. This material consisted of CD8+ T cells sorted from blood, taken at week 0. The receptors here all came from a human donor with alopecia areata.

The chain employs TRBV5-1 and TRBJ2-3; 10 nucleotides line up with TRBD1. There are 17 residues in the CDR3. Germline trimming cut 3 bases from V and 3 bases from J; bases unmatched to any gene: 10. Looked up from germline, CDR1 is SGHRS and CDR2 is YFSETQ. The CDR3 DNA reads TGCGCCAGCAGCTCCGGGACAGGGGCAATTGGAACAGATACGCAGTATTTT. It codes for CASSSGTGAIGTDTQYF.

The chain couples TRBV7-9 to TRBJ1-1; D not resolved. The V gene lost 4 bases and the J gene lost 0 bases, with 12 bases spanning the gap. This CDR3 is built from 15 residues. Looked up from germline, CDR1 is SEHNR and CDR2 is FQNEAQ (reference sequence). The CDR3 sequence: CASSSTEGLNTEAFF. CDR3 in DNA: TGTGCCAGCAGCTCAACGGAGGGCCTGAACACTGAAGCTTTCTTT.

The chain uses TRBV29-1 and TRBJ1-4, with no clear D. CDR1 and CDR2 from the germline V gene are SQVTM and ANQGSEA. This CDR3 is built from 11 residues. With 6 bases removed from V and 6 bases from J, the gap between germline ends came to 8 bases. For the CDR3, the DNA is TGCAGCGTCAGAGAGGATGAAAAACTGTTTTTT. Its protein is CSVREDEKLFF.

The V call is TRBV29-1, the J call TRBJ2-7, with D perhaps matching TRBD1 or TRBD2 (5 bases each). V dropped 6 bases and J dropped 5 bases, with 17 bases sitting between them. The germline V gene has CDR1 SQVTM and CDR2 ANQGSEA. The CDR3 is 13 amino acids. CDR3 sequence: CSVGDPYLDEQYF. The CDR3 nucleotides are TGCAGCGTCGGGGACCCCTATCTAGACGAGCAGTACTTC.

This clone was counted between two and nine times. At the DNA level, this CDR3 is encoded by other sequences in the same sample as well. The gene calls are TRBV29-1 and TRBJ2-7; no clear D gene. Germline V lookup: CDR1 SQVTM, CDR2 ANQGSEA. The ends were cut back, 6 bases at V and 1 base at J, with 7 bases in the middle. The CDR3 sequence is 11 residues long. CDR3 sequence reads: CSVTVSYEQYF. The DNA of the CDR3 is TGCAGCGTGACTGTGTCCTACGAGCAGTACTTC.

The V gene is TRBV11-2, the J gene TRBJ2-5; 8 nucleotides line up with TRBD1. The CDR3 covers 15 residues. CDR1 and CDR2 (germline): SGHAT, FQNNGV. The J segment lost 0 bases and the V segment lost 4 bases, leaving 4 bases of the junction unmatched. CDR3 sequence reads: CASSSRTGYQETQYF. CDR3 sequence (DNA): TGTGCCAGCAGCTCCCGGACAGGGTACCAAGAGACCCAGTACTTC.

V usage is TRBV19 and J usage is TRBJ1-1; D not certain. Trimming took 6 bases from V and 4 from J, leaving 12 bases between them. This CDR3 has 13 residues. Germline V gene data show CDR1 as LNHDA and CDR2 as SQIVND (reference sequence). The CDR3 region has the DNA TGTGCCAGTAGCACGGAGGGTTCCACTGAAGCTTTCTTT. This sequence encodes CASSTEGSTEAFF.

Details on this clone: Other DNA sequences of this sample code for an identical CDR3. The chain is built from TRBV5-1 and TRBJ2-1; D unresolved. V dropped 0 bases and J dropped 0 bases, with 7 bases sitting between them. The CDR3 length is 15 residues. The germline CDR1 and CDR2 sequences are SGHRS and YFSETQ. Written as DNA, the CDR3 is TGCGCCAGCAGCTTGGAAGGTAGCTCCTACAATGAGCAGTTCTTC. It encodes CASSLEGSSYNEQFF.

This CDR3 reads CASSSPSTSYGYTF. CDR3 DNA: TGTGCCAGCAGTTCCCCCAGCACTTCCTATGGCTACACCTTC. The chain has TRBV13 and TRBJ1-2; D ambiguous. The CDR3 consists of 14 residues. Trimming cost V 6 bases and J 4 bases, with 15 bases left between them. Per germline, CDR1 PRHDT and CDR2 FYEKMQ (reference sequence).

This chain connects TRBV30 to TRBJ2-1, with unresolved D. V lost 2 bases and J 4 bases, leaving 6 bases between the germline ends. The CDR3 sequence is 12 residues long. The germline V gene has CDR1 GTSNPN and CDR2 SVGIG (reference sequence). This CDR3 is CAWSTSYNEQFF. The CDR3 DNA follows: TGTGCCTGGAGTACCAGTTACAATGAGCAGTTCTTC.